This is a list of T cell receptor beta chains from one sample in a study of T cells in Graves' hyperthyroidism and ophthalmopathy. TCRdb independently ran MiXCR on the multiplex PCR reads; one entry per CDR3 protein. The table includes about 700,000 distinct CDR3 sequences, about 45% detected once. Sequencing input: peripheral blood or thyroid tissue (not recorded which). Receptors originate from an adult man with Graves' disease, either hyperthyroidism or ophthalmopathy (not recorded which). Each CDR3 is given with its conserved first and last residue. The D gene is left open where the match is weak. Clone sizes are given selectively: once, few, many, or a class where the clone is expanded.

TRBJ2-5	-	-	15	TRBV7-8	TGTGCCAGCAGCCAGGCCGGGACTGTTCAAGAGACCCAGTACTTC	CASSQAGTVQETQYF
TRBJ1-2	-	many	12	TRBV12-3/TRBV12-4	TGTGCCAGCAGTTTCAGAGACTATGGCTACACCTTC	CASSFRDYGYTF
TRBJ2-5	-	few	17	TRBV7-9	TGTGCCAGCAGCTTATTAGAGGACGGACTTTGGCAAGAGACCCAGTACTTC	CASSLLEDGLWQETQYF
TRBJ1-2	-	few	14	TRBV7-9	TGTGCCAGCAGCCAAGATTTTGGGGATTATGGCTACACCTTC	CASSQDFGDYGYTF
TRBJ2-5	TRBD2	many	13	TRBV29-1	TGCAGCGTTGAGGCGGGAGCTCGGGAGACCCAGTACTTC	CSVEAGARETQYF
TRBJ2-5	-	many	14	TRBV29-1	TGCAGCGTTGAAGGGATAAGTTCCTCAGAGACCCAGTACTTC	CSVEGISSSETQYF
TRBJ1-3	-	-	14	TRBV2	TGTGCCAGCAGTGCTGGGACACTGACTAACACCATATATTTT	CASSAGTLTNTIYF
TRBJ1-3	-	-	13	TRBV7-6	TGTGCCAGCACCTTATCCGACGGAAACACCATATATTTT	CASTLSDGNTIYF
TRBJ1-4	-	few	14	TRBV5-1	TGCGCCAGCACCACCGGGTCCCTAAATGAAAAACTGTTTTTT	CASTTGSLNEKLFF
TRBJ1-1	-	many	14	TRBV29-1	TGCAGCGTTGATGGCGGGGCCATGAACACTGAAGCTTTCTTT	CSVDGGAMNTEAFF
TRBJ1-2	-	few	16	TRBV6-5	TGTGCCAGCAGTTACTCGATCACAGGGACCAACTATGGCTACACCTTC	CASSYSITGTNYGYTF
TRBJ2-7	TRBD1	-	13	TRBV24-1	TGTGCCACCAGCCGGACAGGGGGCGCCGGGCAGTACTTC	CATSRTGGAGQYF
TRBJ1-5	TRBD1	-	17	TRBV7-8	TGCGCCAGCAGCCCCTCCCGAGGACAGGGCCCCAATCAGCCCCAGCATTTT	CASSPSRGQGPNQPQHF
TRBJ2-7	-	-	14	TRBV7-9	TGTGCCAGCAGCCAGACCTTCGCAACCTACGAGCAGTACTTC	CASSQTFATYEQYF
TRBJ1-3	-	few	15	TRBV7-9	TGTGCCAGCAGCGTCATTAGGGGCTCTGGAAACACCATATATTTT	CASSVIRGSGNTIYF
TRBJ1-2	-	-	10	TRBV29-1	TGCAGTTTGGTGAACTATGGCTACACCTTC	CSLVNYGYTF
TRBJ1-4	-	-	12	TRBV20-1	TGCAGTGCTTCCGACGGGGATGAAAAACTGTTTTTT	CSASDGDEKLFF
TRBJ1-1	-	-	9	TRBV29-1	TGCATCAGGAACACTGAAGCTTTCTTT	CIRNTEAFF
TRBJ1-2	-	-	13	TRBV20-1	TGCAGTGCTAGACGGGGAATTGACTATGGCTACACCTTC	CSARRGIDYGYTF
TRBJ1-6	TRBD1	-	14	TRBV5-1	TGCGCCAGCAGCTTGGAACAGGGGTATTCACCCCTCCACTTT	CASSLEQGYSPLHF
TRBJ2-6	TRBD2	once	17	TRBV6-6	TGTGCCAGCAGTTCGAGCGGGGGGGTCTCTGGGGCCAACGTCCTGACTTTC	CASSSSGGVSGANVLTF
TRBJ1-3	TRBD1	many	13	TRBV20-1	TGCAGTGCTACGAGAGGGACAGGTGACACCATATATTTT	CSATRGTGDTIYF
TRBJ2-6	-	-	15	TRBV19	TGTGCCAGCAGCAGTGCCGTCTCTGGGGCCAACGTCCTGACTTTC	CASSSAVSGANVLTF
TRBJ2-7	-	few	14	TRBV6-1	TGTGCCAGCAGTGAAGCTAGACACCTCTACGAGCAGTACTTC	CASSEARHLYEQYF
TRBJ1-2	-	-	13	TRBV5-1	TGCGCCAGCAGCTCGGCAGGGTCCGACGGCTACACCTTC	CASSSAGSDGYTF
TRBJ2-7	TRBD1	few	15	TRBV5-1	TGCGCCAGCAGCCCTCCCGGGACAGGACCTTACGAGCAGTACTTC	CASSPPGTGPYEQYF
TRBJ2-6	TRBD1	once	10	TRBV7-9	TGTGCCAGCAGCCCGGGACAGGGAGCTTTC	CASSPGQGAF
TRBJ1-3	-	-	18	TRBV10-3	TGTGCCATCAGTGAGTCGTTAGTTACAGGCTTCTCTGGAAACACCATATATTTT	CAISESLVTGFSGNTIYF
TRBJ1-2	-	many	11	TRBV12-3/TRBV12-4	TGTGCCAGCAGCGACAGGTGGAGCTACACCTTC	CASSDRWSYTF
TRBJ1-5	-	many	16	TRBV24-1	TGTGCCACCAGTGACCCCGTAGGGGACAGCAATCAGCCCCAGCATTTT	CATSDPVGDSNQPQHF
TRBJ1-4	-	-	15	TRBV12-3/TRBV12-4	TGTGCCAGCACCGAAAACACCGCAACTAATGAAAAACTGTTTTTT	CASTENTATNEKLFF
TRBJ1-2	TRBD1	-	14	TRBV2	TGTGCCAGCTATCCAACAGGGGGGTACTATGGCTACACCTTC	CASYPTGGYYGYTF
TRBJ2-7	TRBD2	many	16	TRBV7-9	TGTGCCGTCGTACGGACTAGCGGGACAGGCTCCTACGAGCAGTACTTC	CAVVRTSGTGSYEQYF
TRBJ1-1	-	-	13	TRBV20-1	TGCAGTGCCATCAGCGCGGTGAGCACTGAAGCTTTCTTT	CSAISAVSTEAFF
TRBJ1-4	TRBD1	-	14	TRBV12-3/TRBV12-4	TGTGCCAGCAGTTTGGGACAGGGCCATGAAAAACTGTCTTTT	CASSLGQGHEKLSF
TRBJ1-2	-	few	16	TRBV13	TGTGCCAGCAGCTTAGGGGTTCCTGAAGCTAACTATGGCTACACCTTC	CASSLGVPEANYGYTF
TRBJ2-7	TRBD1	few	14	TRBV5-4	TGTGCCAGCAGCGTACGGGACAGGCCCCACGAGCAGTACTTC	CASSVRDRPHEQYF
TRBJ1-1	-	few	14	TRBV2	TGTGCCAGCAGCGTTCGGGTCCAGAACACTGAAGCTTTCTTT	CASSVRVQNTEAFF
TRBJ1-1	-	once	12	TRBV15	TGTGCCACCAGCAGAGAGAGGGGCAATGCTTTCTTT	CATSRERGNAFF
TRBJ1-5	-	many	14	TRBV29-1	TGCAGCGTTATCAGGGAAAGGGGCAATCAGCCCCAGCATTTT	CSVIRERGNQPQHF
TRBJ2-7	TRBD1	-	14	TRBV20-1	TGCAGTGCTAGCGCGACAGGGGGCCTTTACGAGCAGTACTTC	CSASATGGLYEQYF
TRBJ2-7	-	few	13	TRBV7-9	TGTGCCAGCAGGCATAGTTTTACCTACGAGCAGTACTTC	CASRHSFTYEQYF
TRBJ2-5	TRBD1	many	12	TRBV15	TGTGCCACGCAACAGGGGGAAGAGACCCAGTACTTC	CATQQGEETQYF
TRBJ1-1	TRBD1	few	17	TRBV7-2	TGTGCCAGCATCCCCTACCCGGGACAGAGTATGAACACTGAAGCTTTCTTT	CASIPYPGQSMNTEAFF
TRBJ1-1	-	-	16	TRBV2	TGTGCCAGCAGCCAAGACTACGCAGGGGAAGGCACTGAAGCTTTCTTT	CASSQDYAGEGTEAFF
TRBJ2-7	-	-	17	TRBV11-2	TGTGCCAGCAGCTTAGGTCCCCGGACACCCCCCTCCTACGAGCAGTACTTC	CASSLGPRTPPSYEQYF
TRBJ2-7	-	-	13	TRBV10-3	TGTGCCATCAGCCGGGCAGGGGAGGACGAGCAGTACTTC	CAISRAGEDEQYF
TRBJ1-1	TRBD1	few	18	TRBV7-8	TGTGCCAGCAGCTCCCTAGCAGGACAGGGGGTGGGGAACACTGAAGCTTTCTTT	CASSSLAGQGVGNTEAFF
TRBJ2-6	TRBD2	few	15	TRBV10-3	TGTGCCATCCGGAGCGGGAGCTCTGGGGCCAACGTCCTGACTTTC	CAIRSGSSGANVLTF
TRBJ1-1	-	few	12	TRBV29-1	TGCAGCTTGGGGGGGACGGGCACTGAAGCTTTCTTT	CSLGGTGTEAFF
TRBJ1-1	-	few	15	TRBV2	TGTGCCAGCAGTCGTCGGGTCCCATCCAGCACTGAAGCTTTCTTT	CASSRRVPSSTEAFF
TRBJ1-5	-	-	15	TRBV7-8	TGTGCCAGCAGCCAGGACAGTGGGGGCAATCAGCCCCAGCATTTT	CASSQDSGGNQPQHF
TRBJ1-2	-	many	13	TRBV10-3	TGTGCCATCCGCGGAGAAGCTAACTATGGCTACACCTTC	CAIRGEANYGYTF